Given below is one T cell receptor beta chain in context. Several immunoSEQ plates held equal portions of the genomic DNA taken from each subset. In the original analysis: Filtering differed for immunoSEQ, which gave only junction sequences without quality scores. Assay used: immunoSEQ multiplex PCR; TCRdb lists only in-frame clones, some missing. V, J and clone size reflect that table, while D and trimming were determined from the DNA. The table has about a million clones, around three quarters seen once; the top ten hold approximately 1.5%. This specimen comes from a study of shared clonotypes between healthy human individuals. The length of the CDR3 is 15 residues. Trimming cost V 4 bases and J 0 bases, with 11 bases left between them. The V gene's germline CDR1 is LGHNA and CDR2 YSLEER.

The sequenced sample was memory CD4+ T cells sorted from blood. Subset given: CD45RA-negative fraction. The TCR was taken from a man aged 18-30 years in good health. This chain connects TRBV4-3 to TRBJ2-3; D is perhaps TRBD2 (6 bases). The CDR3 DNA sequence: TGCGCCAGCAGCCCGCTAGCGATGAGCACAGATACGCAGTATTTT. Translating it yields CASSPLAMSTDTQYF.